A selection of T cell receptor beta chains follows, all from one sample in a study of response to subunit inactivated influenza vaccine. TCRdb itself ran the RT-PCR reads through MiXCR, one entry per CDR3 protein. The sample lists about 190,000 distinct CDR3 sequences; roughly an eighth were seen once. The source was CD8+ T cells sorted from PBMCs, collected 5 days after vaccination. The receptors here all came from a man aged 45-65 years who received an inactivated influenza vaccine. Each CDR3 is given with its conserved first and last residue. A D gene is named only where the DNA matches it firmly. Expanded clones are given a class, and other clones once, few, many or no size at all.

d_call: .
clone_size: few
v_call: TRBV6-2/TRBV6-3
j_call: TRBJ2-7
cdr3_aa: CASRGTGDVSVYEQYF
cdr3_nt: TGTGCCAGCAGGGGCACGGGGGACGTCAGTGTTTACGAGCAGTACTTC

d_call: .
clone_size: many
v_call: TRBV7-9
j_call: TRBJ2-1
cdr3_aa: CASSSFYNEQFF
cdr3_nt: TGTGCCAGCAGCTCTTTCTACAATGAGCAGTTCTTC

d_call: TRBD2
clone_size: few
v_call: TRBV7-9
j_call: TRBJ2-1
cdr3_aa: CASSNSGTFNEQFF
cdr3_nt: TGTGCCAGCAGCAATAGCGGGACCTTCAATGAGCAGTTCTTC

d_call: .
clone_size: .
v_call: TRBV27
j_call: TRBJ2-5
cdr3_aa: CASRPTQETQYF
cdr3_nt: TGTGCCAGCAGACCGACACAAGAGACCCAGTACTTC

d_call: .
clone_size: few
v_call: TRBV7-8
j_call: TRBJ1-5
cdr3_aa: CASSMDVTGNQPQHF
cdr3_nt: TGTGCCAGCAGCATGGATGTGACAGGCAATCAGCCCCAGCATTTT

d_call: .
clone_size: .
v_call: TRBV15
j_call: TRBJ2-3
cdr3_aa: CATSRGGQGSDTQYF
cdr3_nt: TGTGCCACCAGCAGAGGGGGTCAGGGGTCAGATACGCAGTATTTT

d_call: TRBD1
clone_size: .
v_call: TRBV5-1
j_call: TRBJ2-1
cdr3_aa: CASSPTGGAYNEQFF
cdr3_nt: TGCGCCAGCAGCCCGACAGGGGGCGCCTACAATGAGCAGTTCTTC

d_call: .
clone_size: .
v_call: TRBV5-1
j_call: TRBJ2-7
cdr3_aa: CASSLAGEGYEQYF
cdr3_nt: TGCGCCAGCAGCTTGGCGGGAGAAGGGTACGAGCAGTACTTC

d_call: .
clone_size: .
v_call: TRBV9
j_call: TRBJ1-1
cdr3_aa: CASSVAGNTEAFF
cdr3_nt: TGTGCCAGCAGCGTAGCCGGAAACACTGAAGCTTTCTTT

d_call: .
clone_size: once
v_call: TRBV12-3/TRBV12-4
j_call: TRBJ2-3
cdr3_aa: CASSSFLADTQYF
cdr3_nt: TGTGCCAGCAGCTCCTTTTTGGCAGATACGCAGTATTTT

d_call: .
clone_size: many
v_call: TRBV7-8
j_call: TRBJ1-5
cdr3_aa: CASSPRGSNQPQHF
cdr3_nt: TGTGCCAGCAGCCCGAGGGGGAGCAATCAGCCCCAGCATTTT

d_call: TRBD1
clone_size: .
v_call: TRBV19
j_call: TRBJ2-2
cdr3_aa: CASSLTGSNSGELFF
cdr3_nt: TGTGCCAGTAGTCTGACAGGGTCGAACTCCGGGGAGCTGTTTTTT

d_call: .
clone_size: many
v_call: TRBV11-2
j_call: TRBJ2-1
cdr3_aa: CASSHARGFSSYNEQFF
cdr3_nt: TGTGCCAGCAGCCACGCGAGGGGCTTCAGCTCCTACAATGAGCAGTTCTTC

d_call: TRBD2
clone_size: few
v_call: TRBV20-1
j_call: TRBJ2-1
cdr3_aa: CSARDKLRGGAYEQFF
cdr3_nt: TGCAGTGCTAGAGACAAGCTACGCGGGGGGGCCTATGAGCAGTTCTTC

d_call: .
clone_size: .
v_call: TRBV9
j_call: TRBJ2-1
cdr3_aa: CASSGGVTSPGGEQFF
cdr3_nt: TGTGCCAGCAGCGGAGGGGTGACTAGTCCTGGGGGTGAGCAGTTCTTC

d_call: .
clone_size: .
v_call: TRBV20-1
j_call: TRBJ2-5
cdr3_aa: CSADSDSQETQYF
cdr3_nt: TGCAGTGCTGACTCGGACAGCCAAGAGACCCAGTACTTC

d_call: TRBD2
clone_size: few
v_call: TRBV3-1
j_call: TRBJ2-1
cdr3_aa: CASSQYGGVEQFF
cdr3_nt: TGTGCCAGCAGCCAGTATGGGGGGGTTGAGCAGTTCTTC

d_call: .
clone_size: .
v_call: TRBV13
j_call: TRBJ1-2
cdr3_aa: CASSLGPGGERDYTF
cdr3_nt: TGTGCCAGCAGCTTAGGCCCTGGGGGGGAACGCGACTACACCTTC

d_call: .
clone_size: many
v_call: TRBV6-6
j_call: TRBJ1-5
cdr3_aa: CASRQPSDYQPQHF
cdr3_nt: TGTGCCAGCCGACAGCCCAGTGACTATCAGCCCCAGCATTTT

d_call: .
clone_size: .
v_call: TRBV7-9
j_call: TRBJ2-7
cdr3_aa: CASSLGRAVGEQYF
cdr3_nt: TGTGCCAGCAGCTTAGGGCGGGCGGTCGGGGAGCAGTACTTC

d_call: .
clone_size: .
v_call: TRBV4-3
j_call: TRBJ2-7
cdr3_aa: CASSQDHPLSYEQYF
cdr3_nt: TGCGCCAGCAGCCAAGATCACCCGCTCTCCTACGAGCAGTACTTC

d_call: .
clone_size: few
v_call: TRBV7-9
j_call: TRBJ1-2
cdr3_aa: CASSLEGRHGYTF
cdr3_nt: TGTGCCAGCAGCTTAGAAGGTCGACATGGCTACACCTTC

d_call: .
clone_size: few
v_call: TRBV11-2
j_call: TRBJ1-4
cdr3_aa: CASSIDLNEKLFF
cdr3_nt: TGTGCCAGCAGCATCGACCTAAATGAAAAACTGTTTTTT

d_call: TRBD1
clone_size: .
v_call: TRBV10-3
j_call: TRBJ2-5
cdr3_aa: CAIFKLQGAGETQYF
cdr3_nt: TGTGCCATATTTAAACTTCAGGGGGCTGGGGAGACCCAGTACTTC

d_call: .
clone_size: .
v_call: TRBV2
j_call: TRBJ2-7
cdr3_aa: CASSEDAYVVF
cdr3_nt: TGTGCCAGCAGTGAAGACGCCTACGTTGTCTTC

d_call: TRBD2
clone_size: many
v_call: TRBV6-2/TRBV6-3
j_call: TRBJ2-7
cdr3_aa: CASSQLPGLAGARSEQYF
cdr3_nt: TGTGCCAGCAGTCAACTTCCGGGACTAGCGGGAGCTAGGTCCGAGCAGTACTTC

d_call: TRBD1
clone_size: few
v_call: TRBV4-1
j_call: TRBJ2-7
cdr3_aa: CASSQENRGPYEQYF
cdr3_nt: TGCGCCAGCAGCCAAGAGAACAGGGGCCCCTACGAGCAGTACTTC

d_call: .
clone_size: .
v_call: TRBV4-1
j_call: TRBJ2-4
cdr3_aa: CASSQDWAGIAKNIQYF
cdr3_nt: TGCGCCAGCAGCCAAGATTGGGCCGGTATAGCCAAAAACATTCAGTACTTC

d_call: .
clone_size: .
v_call: TRBV11-2
j_call: TRBJ2-7
cdr3_aa: CASSLELGTPNEQYF
cdr3_nt: TGTGCCAGCAGCTTAGAACTTGGGACTCCCAACGAGCAGTACTTC

d_call: .
clone_size: few
v_call: TRBV30
j_call: TRBJ2-1
cdr3_aa: CAWSVLWLDRNEQFF
cdr3_nt: TGTGCCTGGAGTGTACTATGGCTGGATCGTAATGAGCAGTTCTTC

d_call: .
clone_size: many
v_call: TRBV12-3/TRBV12-4
j_call: TRBJ2-3
cdr3_aa: CASSFLEGDTQYF
cdr3_nt: TGTGCCAGCAGTTTTCTAGAGGGGGATACGCAGTATTTT

d_call: TRBD2
clone_size: .
v_call: TRBV9
j_call: TRBJ2-1
cdr3_aa: CASSASGSSNNEQFF
cdr3_nt: TGTGCCAGCAGCGCTAGCGGGAGCTCCAACAATGAGCAGTTCTTC

d_call: TRBD1
clone_size: many
v_call: TRBV20-1
j_call: TRBJ1-3
cdr3_aa: CSARFPDRDGNTIYF
cdr3_nt: TGCAGTGCTAGATTCCCCGACAGGGATGGAAACACCATATATTTT

d_call: .
clone_size: .
v_call: TRBV10-3
j_call: TRBJ2-1
cdr3_aa: CAISDVTGTDEQFF
cdr3_nt: TGTGCCATCAGTGATGTTACAGGGACGGATGAGCAGTTCTTC

d_call: TRBD2
clone_size: many
v_call: TRBV27
j_call: TRBJ2-7
cdr3_aa: CASSFIAGAYEQYF
cdr3_nt: TGTGCCAGCAGTTTCATAGCGGGGGCCTACGAGCAGTACTTC

d_call: .
clone_size: .
v_call: TRBV12-3/TRBV12-4
j_call: TRBJ2-2
cdr3_aa: CASSDRTENTGELFF
cdr3_nt: TGTGCCAGCAGTGACCGGACGGAGAACACCGGGGAGCTGTTTTTT

d_call: TRBD1
clone_size: few
v_call: TRBV6-2/TRBV6-3
j_call: TRBJ2-7
cdr3_aa: CASSYPGQGTDEQYF
cdr3_nt: TGTGCCAGCAGTTACCCGGGACAGGGAACTGACGAGCAGTACTTC

d_call: .
clone_size: many
v_call: TRBV29-1
j_call: TRBJ2-1
cdr3_aa: CSVEEARHYNEQFF
cdr3_nt: TGCAGCGTTGAAGAGGCGAGACACTACAATGAGCAGTTCTTC

d_call: TRBD1
clone_size: few
v_call: TRBV29-1
j_call: TRBJ1-1
cdr3_aa: CSGGGAEGYTEAFF
cdr3_nt: TGCAGCGGAGGGGGCGCGGAAGGGTACACTGAAGCTTTCTTT

d_call: TRBD1
clone_size: .
v_call: TRBV6-5
j_call: TRBJ2-7
cdr3_aa: CARQGTYEQYF
cdr3_nt: TGTGCCAGACAGGGGACCTACGAGCAGTACTTC

d_call: TRBD1
clone_size: few
v_call: TRBV9
j_call: TRBJ2-3
cdr3_aa: CASSVGWTGEFVDTQYF
cdr3_nt: TGTGCCAGCAGCGTAGGATGGACAGGGGAATTTGTAGATACGCAGTATTTT

d_call: TRBD1
clone_size: few
v_call: TRBV4-2
j_call: TRBJ2-1
cdr3_aa: CASSQEQGAYNEQFF
cdr3_nt: TGTGCCAGCAGCCAAGAACAGGGGGCGTACAATGAGCAGTTCTTC

d_call: TRBD2
clone_size: few
v_call: TRBV4-1
j_call: TRBJ2-2
cdr3_aa: CASSQRLAGYTGELFF
cdr3_nt: TGCGCCAGCAGCCAAAGGCTAGCGGGTTACACCGGGGAGCTGTTTTTT

d_call: .
clone_size: few
v_call: TRBV6-2/TRBV6-3
j_call: TRBJ2-7
cdr3_aa: CASSYSGFSYEQYF
cdr3_nt: TGTGCCAGCAGTTACTCCGGGTTCTCCTACGAGCAGTACTTC

d_call: .
clone_size: few
v_call: TRBV11-2
j_call: TRBJ2-1
cdr3_aa: CASSLGGVQQFF
cdr3_nt: TGTGCCAGCAGCTTAGGGGGGGTCCAGCAGTTCTTC

d_call: .
clone_size: few
v_call: TRBV10-3
j_call: TRBJ1-2
cdr3_aa: CAIRQDTGGYTF
cdr3_nt: TGTGCCATCAGACAGGATACAGGTGGCTACACCTTC

d_call: TRBD1
clone_size: .
v_call: TRBV9
j_call: TRBJ1-1
cdr3_aa: CASSAGRTGPMNTEAFF
cdr3_nt: TGTGCCAGCAGCGCCGGACGGACAGGACCTATGAACACTGAAGCTTTCTTT

d_call: .
clone_size: many
v_call: TRBV6-2/TRBV6-3
j_call: TRBJ2-1
cdr3_aa: CASSSLQLGSYNEQFF
cdr3_nt: TGTGCCAGCAGTTCTTTACAGTTAGGTTCCTACAATGAGCAGTTCTTC